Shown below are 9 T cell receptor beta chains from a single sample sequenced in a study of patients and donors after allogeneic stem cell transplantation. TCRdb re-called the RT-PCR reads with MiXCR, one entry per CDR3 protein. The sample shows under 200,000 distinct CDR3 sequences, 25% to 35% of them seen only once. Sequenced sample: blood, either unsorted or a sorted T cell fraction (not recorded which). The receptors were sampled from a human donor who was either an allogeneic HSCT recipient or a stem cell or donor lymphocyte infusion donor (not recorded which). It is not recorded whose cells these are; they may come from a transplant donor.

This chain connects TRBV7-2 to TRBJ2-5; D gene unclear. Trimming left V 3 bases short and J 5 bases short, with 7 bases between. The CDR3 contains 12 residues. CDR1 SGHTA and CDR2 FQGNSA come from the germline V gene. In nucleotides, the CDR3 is TGTGCCAGCAGCTTTGTGAGGGAGACCCAGTACTTC. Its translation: CASSFVRETQYF.

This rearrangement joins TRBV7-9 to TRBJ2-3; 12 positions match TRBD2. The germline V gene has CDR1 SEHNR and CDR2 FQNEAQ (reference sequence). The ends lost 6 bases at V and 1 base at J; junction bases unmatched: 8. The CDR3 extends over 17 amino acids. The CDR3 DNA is TGTGCCAGCAGGCATAGAGGGACTAGCGGGCGCACAGATACGCAGTATTTT. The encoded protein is CASRHRGTSGRTDTQYF.

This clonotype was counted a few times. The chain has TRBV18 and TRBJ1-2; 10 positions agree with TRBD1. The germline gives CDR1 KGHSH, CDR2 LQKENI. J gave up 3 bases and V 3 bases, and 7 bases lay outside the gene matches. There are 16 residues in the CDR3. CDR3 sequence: CASSPSGTGVYYGYTF. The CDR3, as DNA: TGTGCCAGCTCACCCTCCGGGACAGGGGTTTACTATGGCTACACCTTC. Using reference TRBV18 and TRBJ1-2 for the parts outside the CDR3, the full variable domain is NAGVMQNPRHLVRRRGQEARLRCSPMKGHSHVYWYRQLPEEGLKFMVYLQKENIIDESGMPKERFSAEFPKEGPSILRIQQVVRGDSAAYFCASSPSGTGVYYGYTFGSGTRLTVV.

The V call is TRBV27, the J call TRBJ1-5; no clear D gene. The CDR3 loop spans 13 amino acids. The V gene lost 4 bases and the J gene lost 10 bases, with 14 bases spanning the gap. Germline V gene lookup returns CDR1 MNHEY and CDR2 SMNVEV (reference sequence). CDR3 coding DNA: TGTGCCAGCAGTTCTGTTCACTCCAGACCCCAGCATTTT. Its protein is CASSSVHSRPQHF.

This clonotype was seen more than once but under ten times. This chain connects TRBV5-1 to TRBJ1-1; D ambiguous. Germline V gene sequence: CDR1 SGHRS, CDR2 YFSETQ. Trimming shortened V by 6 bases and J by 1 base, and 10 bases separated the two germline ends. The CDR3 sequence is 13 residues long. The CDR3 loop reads CASNLGRNTEAFF. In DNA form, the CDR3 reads TGCGCCAGCAACTTAGGAAGGAACACTGAAGCTTTCTTT.

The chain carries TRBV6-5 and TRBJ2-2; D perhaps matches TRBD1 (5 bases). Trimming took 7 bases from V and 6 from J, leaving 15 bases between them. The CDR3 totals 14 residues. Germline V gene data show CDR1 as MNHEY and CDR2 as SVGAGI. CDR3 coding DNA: TGTGCCAGCACCTTAGAATGGGGCCCCGGGGAGCTGTTTTTT. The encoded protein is CASTLEWGPGELFF.

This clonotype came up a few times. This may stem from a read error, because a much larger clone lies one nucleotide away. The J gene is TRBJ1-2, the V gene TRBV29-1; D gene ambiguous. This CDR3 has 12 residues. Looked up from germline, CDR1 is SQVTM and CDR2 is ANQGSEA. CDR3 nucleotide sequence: TGCAGCGTTGGTGTCATTAACTATGGCTGCACCTTC. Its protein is CSVGVINYGCTF.

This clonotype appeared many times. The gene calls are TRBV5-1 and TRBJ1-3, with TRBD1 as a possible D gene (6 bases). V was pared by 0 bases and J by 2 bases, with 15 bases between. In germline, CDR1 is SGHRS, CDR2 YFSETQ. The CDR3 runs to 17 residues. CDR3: CASSLGPGEYAGNTIYF. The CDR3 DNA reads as TGCGCCAGCAGCTTGGGTCCAGGGGAATATGCTGGAAACACCATATATTTT.

CDR3 DNA sequence: TGTGCCACCAGTGTTACCAGGGTTAATGAGCAGTTCTTC. Translating gives CATSVTRVNEQFF. The chain uses TRBV24-1 and TRBJ2-1; D is possibly TRBD1 (5 bases). Germline V gives CDR1 KGHDR, CDR2 SFDVKD. This CDR3 contains 13 residues. Trimming took off 5 bases at V and 7 bases at J, with 11 bases between the two ends.